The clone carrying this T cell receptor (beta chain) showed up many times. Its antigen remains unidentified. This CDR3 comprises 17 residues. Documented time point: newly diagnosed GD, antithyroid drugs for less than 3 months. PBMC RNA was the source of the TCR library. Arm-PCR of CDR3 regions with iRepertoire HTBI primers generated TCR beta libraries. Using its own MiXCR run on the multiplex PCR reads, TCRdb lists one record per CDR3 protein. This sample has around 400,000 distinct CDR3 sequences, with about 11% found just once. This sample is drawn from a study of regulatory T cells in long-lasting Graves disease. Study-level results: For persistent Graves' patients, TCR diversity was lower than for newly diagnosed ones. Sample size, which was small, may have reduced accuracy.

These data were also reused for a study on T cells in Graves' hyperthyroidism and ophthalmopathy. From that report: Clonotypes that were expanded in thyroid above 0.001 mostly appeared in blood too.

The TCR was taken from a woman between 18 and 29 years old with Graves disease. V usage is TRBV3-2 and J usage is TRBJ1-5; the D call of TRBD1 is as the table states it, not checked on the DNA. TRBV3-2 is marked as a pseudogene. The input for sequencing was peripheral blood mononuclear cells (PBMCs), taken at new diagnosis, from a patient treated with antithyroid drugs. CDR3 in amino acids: CASSQDRTGGAIQPQHF. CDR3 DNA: TGTGCCAGCAGCCAAGATCGAACAGGGGGCGCGATTCAGCCCCAGCATTTT.